These T cell receptor beta chains were read from a single sample in a study of CXCR3-negative and CXCR3-positive naive CD8 T cells. TCRdb re-called the 5' RACE reads and shows each CDR3 protein once, DNA omitted. Across 100,000 to 150,000 distinct CDR3 sequences, the top ten clones capture roughly 0.41% of the sample. Sequencing was performed on naive CXCR3+ CD8+ T cells from blood. These receptors were collected from a human donor in good health. Some clones in this sample may be carry-over from other donors' samples. Each CDR3 is given with its conserved first and last residue.

TRBV28	TRBJ2-7	CASRSGTGTAYEQYF
TRBV5-1	TRBJ1-1	CASSLGWGSVTFSNTEAFF
TRBV21-1	TRBJ2-4	CASSKLSPTPGSRENIQYF
TRBV9	TRBJ1-2	CASSDGTVLLPNYGYTF
TRBV20-1	TRBJ2-1	CSARDQAGGRNEQFF
TRBV7-9	TRBJ2-6	CASSPRGPPGPGANVLTF
TRBV4-1	TRBJ2-2	CASSQPLAGGGDAGELFF
TRBV2	TRBJ2-3	CASSPGSGGPSTDTQYF
TRBV4-1	TRBJ2-2	CASSHRWGRTGNTGELFF
TRBV5-6	TRBJ2-5	CASSLAGDRDF
TRBV7-8	TRBJ1-1	CASSLLPGPKGTEAFF
TRBV19	TRBJ1-1	CASTSEGYINTEAFF
TRBV7-9	TRBJ2-1	CASTPAYNEQFF
TRBV29-1	TRBJ2-7	CSACGSAGAWGSYEQYF
TRBV7-2	TRBJ2-7	CASSSSQGTLYEQYF
TRBV29-1	TRBJ2-7	CSVGTGNWNEQYF
TRBV28	TRBJ1-5	CASRKTGTHYGNQPQHF
TRBV12-3/TRBV12-4	TRBJ2-7	CASSWGTIYEQYF
TRBV7-2	TRBJ2-7	CASSFGTAYEQYF
TRBV20-1	TRBJ2-3	CSATPILAGGTDTQYF
TRBV28	TRBJ2-3	CASSFGGRNRRDTQYF
TRBV20-1	TRBJ2-2	CSASRSSTGELFF
TRBV29-1	TRBJ1-5	CSVEDRGSRTQPQHF
TRBV12-3/TRBV12-4	TRBJ2-7	CASSRWDSQYEQYF
TRBV28	TRBJ2-1	CASSYGTGDHNEQFF
TRBV5-1	TRBJ2-5	CASSLQGDQETQYF
TRBV7-2	TRBJ2-6	CASSHLIGPGANVLTF
TRBV20-1	TRBJ1-2	CSARDWELYYGYTF
TRBV14	TRBJ1-1	CASSHGQGAMNTEAFF
TRBV5-6	TRBJ2-7	CASTSGRDEQYF
TRBV4-3	TRBJ2-1	CASSQDFGLADNEQFF
TRBV20-1	TRBJ2-7	CSARDFQNYEQYF
TRBV29-1	TRBJ1-1	CSVAFSGTVNTEAFF
TRBV29-1	TRBJ1-2	CSVPVCWGGYTF
TRBV27	TRBJ2-3	CASSLIDADTQYF
TRBV27	TRBJ2-7	CASASIQGHRSYEQYF
TRBV7-6	TRBJ2-7	CASSLEAVSSYEQYF
TRBV12-3/TRBV12-4	TRBJ2-1	CASSSHVASYNEQFF
TRBV7-2	TRBJ2-5	CASRGSRGRETQYF
TRBV28	TRBJ2-3	CASRLLAGTDTQYF
TRBV28	TRBJ2-7	CASSPSREISYEQYF
TRBV28	TRBJ1-4	CASSLVTSPATNEKLFF
TRBV27	TRBJ2-7	CASRSGQRPYEQYF
TRBV29-1	TRBJ1-5	CSVGGEVNQPQHF
TRBV4-3	TRBJ2-7	CASSQDRGSLPYEQYF
TRBV10-3	TRBJ2-7	CAILTGQGKDEQYF
TRBV6-1	TRBJ2-7	CASRVDSSYEQYF
TRBV3-1	TRBJ1-2	CASRNPDSNYGYTF
TRBV7-8	TRBJ2-7	CASSHGFPEYF
TRBV5-4	TRBJ2-1	CASSIGTSINEQFF